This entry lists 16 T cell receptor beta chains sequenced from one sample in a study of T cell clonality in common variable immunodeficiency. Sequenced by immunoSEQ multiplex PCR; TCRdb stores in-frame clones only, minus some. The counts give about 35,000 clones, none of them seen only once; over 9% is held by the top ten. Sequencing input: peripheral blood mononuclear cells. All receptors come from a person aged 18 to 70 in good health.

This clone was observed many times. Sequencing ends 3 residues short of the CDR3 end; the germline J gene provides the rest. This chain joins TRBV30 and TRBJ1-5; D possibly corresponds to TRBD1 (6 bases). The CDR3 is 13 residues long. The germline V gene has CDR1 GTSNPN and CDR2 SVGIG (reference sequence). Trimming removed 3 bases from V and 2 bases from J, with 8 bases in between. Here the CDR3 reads CAWSAGGNQPQHF. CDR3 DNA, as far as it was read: TGTGCCTGGAGCGCAGGGGGCAATCAGCCC.

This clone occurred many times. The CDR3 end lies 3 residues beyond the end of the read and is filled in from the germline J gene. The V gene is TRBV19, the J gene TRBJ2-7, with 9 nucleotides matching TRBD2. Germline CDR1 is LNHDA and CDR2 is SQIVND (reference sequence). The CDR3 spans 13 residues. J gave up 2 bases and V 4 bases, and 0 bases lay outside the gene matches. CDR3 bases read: TGTGCCAGTAGTAGCGGGAGGGCCTACGAG. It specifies CASSSGRAYE. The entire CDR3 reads CASSSGRAYEQYF.

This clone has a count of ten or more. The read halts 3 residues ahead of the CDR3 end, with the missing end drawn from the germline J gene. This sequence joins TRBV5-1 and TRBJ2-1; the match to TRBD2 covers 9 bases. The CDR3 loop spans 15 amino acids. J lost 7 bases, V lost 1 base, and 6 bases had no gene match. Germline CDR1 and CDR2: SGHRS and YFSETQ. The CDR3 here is CASSLNSGSNNEQFF. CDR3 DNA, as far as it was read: TGCGCCAGCAGCTTGAATAGCGGGAGTAATAATGAG.

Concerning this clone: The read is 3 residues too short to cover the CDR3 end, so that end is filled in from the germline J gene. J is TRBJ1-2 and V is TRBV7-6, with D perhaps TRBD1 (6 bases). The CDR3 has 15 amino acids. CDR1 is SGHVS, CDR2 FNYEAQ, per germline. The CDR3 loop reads CASSLGQGYAYDYTF. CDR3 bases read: TGTGCCAGCAGTTTGGGACAAGGATACGCCTACGAC.

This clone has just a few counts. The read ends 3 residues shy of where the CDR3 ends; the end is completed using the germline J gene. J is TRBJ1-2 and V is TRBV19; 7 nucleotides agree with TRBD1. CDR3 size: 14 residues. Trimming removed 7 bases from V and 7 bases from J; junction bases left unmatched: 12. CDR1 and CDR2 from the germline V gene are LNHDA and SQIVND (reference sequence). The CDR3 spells CASIPPDRDSGYTF. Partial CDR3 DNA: TGTGCCAGTATCCCGCCCGACAGGGACAGTGGC.

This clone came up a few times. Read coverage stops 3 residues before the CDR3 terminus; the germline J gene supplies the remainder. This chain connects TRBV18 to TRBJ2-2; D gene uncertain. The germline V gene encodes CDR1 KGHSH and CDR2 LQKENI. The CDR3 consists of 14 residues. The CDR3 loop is CASSPGATNEKLFF. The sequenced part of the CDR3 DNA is TGTGCCAGCTCACCGGGTGCAACTAATGAAAAG.

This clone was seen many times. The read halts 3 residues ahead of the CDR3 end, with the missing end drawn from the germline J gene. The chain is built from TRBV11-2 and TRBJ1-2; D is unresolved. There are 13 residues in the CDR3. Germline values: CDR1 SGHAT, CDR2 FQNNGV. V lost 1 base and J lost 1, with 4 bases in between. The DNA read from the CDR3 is TGTGCCAGCAGCTTAGTCGTTAACTATGGC. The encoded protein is CASSLVVNYG. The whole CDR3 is CASSLVVNYGYTF.

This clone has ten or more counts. CDR3 bases read: TGCAGTGCCCCGGGACAGGGGAATTCCGGGGAG. Its protein is CSAPGQGNSGE. The full CDR3 sequence reads CSAPGQGNSGELFF. The rearrangement links TRBV20-1 to TRBJ2-2; TRBD1 agrees at 10 bases. The CDR3 end is not reached by the read, which stops 3 residues before it; the germline J gene fills it in. V lost 6 bases, J lost 6 bases, and 7 bases stayed unmatched. There are 14 residues in the CDR3. Germline V gene lookup returns CDR1 DFQATT and CDR2 SNEGSKA (reference sequence).

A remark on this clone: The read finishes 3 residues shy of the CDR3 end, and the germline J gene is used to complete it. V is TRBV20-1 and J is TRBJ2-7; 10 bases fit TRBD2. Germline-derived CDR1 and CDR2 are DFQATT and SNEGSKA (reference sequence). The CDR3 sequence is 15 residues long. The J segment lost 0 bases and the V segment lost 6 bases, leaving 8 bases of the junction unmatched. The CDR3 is CSARGLADSSYEQYF. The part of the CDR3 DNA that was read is TGCAGTGCCCGTGGACTAGCGGATAGCTCCTACGAG.

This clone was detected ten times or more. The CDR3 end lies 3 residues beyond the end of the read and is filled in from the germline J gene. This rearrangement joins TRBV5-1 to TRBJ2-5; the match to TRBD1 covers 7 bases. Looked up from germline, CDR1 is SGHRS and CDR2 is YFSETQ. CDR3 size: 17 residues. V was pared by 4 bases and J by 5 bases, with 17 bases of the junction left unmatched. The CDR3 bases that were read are TGCGCCAGCAGCACTACCGGGACAGCCAACCCTGGGGAGACC. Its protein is CASSTTGTANPGET. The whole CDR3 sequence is CASSTTGTANPGETQYF.

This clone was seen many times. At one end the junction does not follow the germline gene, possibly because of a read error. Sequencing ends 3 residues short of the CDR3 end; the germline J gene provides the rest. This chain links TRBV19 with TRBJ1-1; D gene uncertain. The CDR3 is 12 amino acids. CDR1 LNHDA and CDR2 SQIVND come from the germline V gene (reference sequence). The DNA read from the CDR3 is TGTGCCAGTAGTATCGGCGGCACTAAA. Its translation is CASSIGGTK. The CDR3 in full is CASSIGGTKAFF.

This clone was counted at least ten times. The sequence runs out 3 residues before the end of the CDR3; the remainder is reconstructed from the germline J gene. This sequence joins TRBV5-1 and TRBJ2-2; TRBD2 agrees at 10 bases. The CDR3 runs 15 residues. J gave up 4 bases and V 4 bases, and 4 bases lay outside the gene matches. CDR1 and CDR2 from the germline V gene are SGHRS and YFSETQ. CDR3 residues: CASSGAGGVTGELFF. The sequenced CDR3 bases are TGCGCCAGCAGCGGAGCGGGAGGGGTCACCGGGGAG.

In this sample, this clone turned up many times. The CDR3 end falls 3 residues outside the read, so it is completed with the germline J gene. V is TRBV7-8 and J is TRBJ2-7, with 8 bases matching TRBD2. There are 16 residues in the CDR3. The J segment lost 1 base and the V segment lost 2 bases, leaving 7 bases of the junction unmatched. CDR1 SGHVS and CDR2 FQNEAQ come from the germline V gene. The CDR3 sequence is CASSLLGLGPSYEQYF. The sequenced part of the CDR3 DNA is TGTGCCAGCAGCTTATTGGGACTAGGGCCTTCCTACGAG.

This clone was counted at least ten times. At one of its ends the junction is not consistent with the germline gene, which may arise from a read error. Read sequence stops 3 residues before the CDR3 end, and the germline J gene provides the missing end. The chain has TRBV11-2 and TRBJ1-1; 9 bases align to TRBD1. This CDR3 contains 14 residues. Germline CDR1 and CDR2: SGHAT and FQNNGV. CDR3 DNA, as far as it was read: TGTGCCAGCAGCCTAGACAGGGGGGACACTGAA. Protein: CASSLDRGDTE. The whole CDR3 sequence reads CASSLDRGDTEAFF.

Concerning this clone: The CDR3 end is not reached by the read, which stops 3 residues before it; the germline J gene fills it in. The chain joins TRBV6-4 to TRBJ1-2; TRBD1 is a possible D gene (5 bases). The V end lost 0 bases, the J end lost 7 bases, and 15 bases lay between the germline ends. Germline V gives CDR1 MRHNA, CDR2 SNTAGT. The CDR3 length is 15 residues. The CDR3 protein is CASSDSGRVKGGYTF. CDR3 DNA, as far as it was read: TGTGCCAGCAGTGACTCGGGCAGGGTGAAAGGTGGC.

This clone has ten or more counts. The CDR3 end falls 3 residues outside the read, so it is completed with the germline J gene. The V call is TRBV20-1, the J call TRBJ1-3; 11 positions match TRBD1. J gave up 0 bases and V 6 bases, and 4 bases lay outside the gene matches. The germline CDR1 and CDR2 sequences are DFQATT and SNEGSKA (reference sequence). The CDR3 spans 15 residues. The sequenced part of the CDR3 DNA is TGCAGTGCAACCGGGACAGGGGGCTCTGGAAACACC. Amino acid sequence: CSATGTGGSGNT. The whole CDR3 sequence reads CSATGTGGSGNTIYF.